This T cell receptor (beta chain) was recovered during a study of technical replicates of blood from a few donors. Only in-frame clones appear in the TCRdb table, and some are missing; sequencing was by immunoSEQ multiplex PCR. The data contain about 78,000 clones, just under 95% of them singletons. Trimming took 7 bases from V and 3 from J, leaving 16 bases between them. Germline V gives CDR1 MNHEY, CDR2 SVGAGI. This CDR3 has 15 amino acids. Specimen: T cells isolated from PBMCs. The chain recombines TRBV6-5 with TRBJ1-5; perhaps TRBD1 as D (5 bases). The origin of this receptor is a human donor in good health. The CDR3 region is CASKLSLGPNQPQHF. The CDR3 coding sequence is TGTGCCAGCAAGCTATCCTTGGGGCCCAATCAGCCCCAGCATTTT.